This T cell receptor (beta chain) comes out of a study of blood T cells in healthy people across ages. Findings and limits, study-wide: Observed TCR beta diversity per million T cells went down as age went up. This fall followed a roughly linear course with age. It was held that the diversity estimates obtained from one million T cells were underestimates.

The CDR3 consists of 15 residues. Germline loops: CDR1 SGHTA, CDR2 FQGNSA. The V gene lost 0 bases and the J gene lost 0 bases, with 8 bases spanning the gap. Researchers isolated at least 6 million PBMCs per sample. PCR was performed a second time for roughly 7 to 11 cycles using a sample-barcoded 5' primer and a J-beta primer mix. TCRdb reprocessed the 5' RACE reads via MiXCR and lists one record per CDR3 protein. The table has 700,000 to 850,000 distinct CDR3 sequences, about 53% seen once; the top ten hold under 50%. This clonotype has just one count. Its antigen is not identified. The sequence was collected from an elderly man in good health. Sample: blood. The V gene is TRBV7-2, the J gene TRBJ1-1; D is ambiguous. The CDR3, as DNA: TGTGCCAGCAGCTTAGCGCGTACCATGAACACTGAAGCTTTCTTT. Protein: CASSLARTMNTEAFF.